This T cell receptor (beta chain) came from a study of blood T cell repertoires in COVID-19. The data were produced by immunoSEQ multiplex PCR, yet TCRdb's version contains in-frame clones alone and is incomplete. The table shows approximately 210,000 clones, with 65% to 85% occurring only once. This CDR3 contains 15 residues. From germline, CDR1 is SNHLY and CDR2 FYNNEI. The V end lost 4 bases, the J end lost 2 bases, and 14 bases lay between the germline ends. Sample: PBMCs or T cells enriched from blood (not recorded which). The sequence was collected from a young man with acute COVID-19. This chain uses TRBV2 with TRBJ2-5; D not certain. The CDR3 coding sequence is TGTGCCAGCAGTGCGAATAGCCCTCCGCAAGAGACCCAGTACTTC. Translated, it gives CASSANSPPQETQYF.